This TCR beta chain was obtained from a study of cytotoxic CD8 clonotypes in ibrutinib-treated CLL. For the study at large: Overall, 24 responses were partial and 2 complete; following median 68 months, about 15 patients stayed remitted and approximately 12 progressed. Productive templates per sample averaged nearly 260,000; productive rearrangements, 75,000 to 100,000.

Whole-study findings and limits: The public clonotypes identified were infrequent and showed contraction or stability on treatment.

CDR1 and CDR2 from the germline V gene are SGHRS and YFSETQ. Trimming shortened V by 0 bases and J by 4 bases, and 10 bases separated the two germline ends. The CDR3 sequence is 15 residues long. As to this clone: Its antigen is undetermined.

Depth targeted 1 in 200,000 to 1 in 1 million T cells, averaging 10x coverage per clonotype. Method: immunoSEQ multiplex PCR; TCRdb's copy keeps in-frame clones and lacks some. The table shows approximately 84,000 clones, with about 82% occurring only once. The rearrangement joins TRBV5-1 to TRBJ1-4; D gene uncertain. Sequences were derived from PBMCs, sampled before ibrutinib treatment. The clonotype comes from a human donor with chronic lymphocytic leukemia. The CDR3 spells CASSLGTDNNEKLFF. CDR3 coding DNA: TGCGCCAGCAGCTTGGGTACAGATAATAATGAAAAACTGTTTTTT.